This TCR beta chain was observed in a study of cytomegalovirus exposure and HLA in healthy donors. Findings and limits, study-wide: The finding came from a later analysis; first-cohort TCR clusters tended to co-occur in the 95 to 150 validation repertoires. Many donors carried some public TCRs, although rarity characterized most TCR sequences.

It was the roughly 130-subject validation cohort, separate from the roughly 700-subject first cohort, to which the donors belonged. Produced via immunoSEQ multiplex PCR; TCRdb's table is partial and in-frame only. The repertoire holds 200,000 or so clones, with 70% to 85% as singletons. For this clone: Its specificity is unknown.

Unmatched junction bases numbered 7, after V lost 2 bases and J lost 4 bases. Per the germline V gene, CDR1 is SGHNT and CDR2 is YENEEA. This CDR3 is built from 15 residues. The V gene is TRBV11-3, the J gene TRBJ2-5; TRBD2 aligns across 7 bases. Sequenced material: PBMCs. This sequence originates from a woman aged 30 to 39 in good health and CMV-seropositive. CDR3 residues: CASSLRSGGRETQYF. In DNA form, the CDR3 reads TGTGCCAGCAGCTTAAGGTCGGGAGGAAGAGAGACCCAGTACTTC.